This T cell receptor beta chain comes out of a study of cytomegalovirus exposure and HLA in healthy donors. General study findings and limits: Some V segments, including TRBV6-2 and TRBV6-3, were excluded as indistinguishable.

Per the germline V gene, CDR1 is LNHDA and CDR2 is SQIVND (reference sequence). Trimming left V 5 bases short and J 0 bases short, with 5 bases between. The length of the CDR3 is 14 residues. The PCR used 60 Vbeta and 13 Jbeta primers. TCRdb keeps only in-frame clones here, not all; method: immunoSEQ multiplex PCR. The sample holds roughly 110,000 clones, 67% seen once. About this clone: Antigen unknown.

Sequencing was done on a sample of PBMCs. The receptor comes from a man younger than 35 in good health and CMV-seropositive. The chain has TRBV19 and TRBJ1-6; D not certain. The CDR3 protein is CASSRVSYNSPLHF. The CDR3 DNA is TGTGCCAGTAGTCGGGTCTCCTATAATTCACCCCTCCACTTT.